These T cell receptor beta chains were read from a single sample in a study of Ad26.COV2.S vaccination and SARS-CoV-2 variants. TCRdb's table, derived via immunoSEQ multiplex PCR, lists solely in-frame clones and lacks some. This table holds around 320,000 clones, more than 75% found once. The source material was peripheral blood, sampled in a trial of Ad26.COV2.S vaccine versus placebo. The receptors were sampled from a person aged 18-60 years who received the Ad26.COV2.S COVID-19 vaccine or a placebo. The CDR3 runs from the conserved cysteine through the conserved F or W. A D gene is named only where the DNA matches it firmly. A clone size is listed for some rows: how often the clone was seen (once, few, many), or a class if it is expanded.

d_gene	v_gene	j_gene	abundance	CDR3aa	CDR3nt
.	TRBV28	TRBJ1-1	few	CASSYPTEAFF	TGTGCCAGCAGTTATCCGACTGAAGCTTTCTTT
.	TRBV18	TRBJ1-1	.	CASSPGRNTEAFF	TGTGCCAGCTCACCAGGCCGGAACACTGAAGCTTTCTTT
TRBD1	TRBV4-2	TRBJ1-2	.	CASSFHRGRNYGYTF	TGTGCCAGCAGCTTCCACAGGGGGCGAAACTATGGCTACACCTTC
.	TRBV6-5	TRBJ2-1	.	CAIQPGTATYNEQFF	TGTGCCATCCAACCCGGGACGGCAACCTACAATGAGCAGTTCTTC
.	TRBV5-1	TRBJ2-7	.	CASSSRRVDEQYF	TGCGCCAGCAGCTCTCGCAGGGTCGACGAGCAGTACTTC
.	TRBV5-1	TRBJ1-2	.	CASSFGGDYGYTF	TGCGCCAGCAGCTTCGGAGGGGACTATGGCTACACCTTC
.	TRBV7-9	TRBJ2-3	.	CASSSRGDTQYF	TGTGCCAGCAGCTCAAGGGGGGATACGCAGTATTTT
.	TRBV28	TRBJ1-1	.	CASSLENTEAFF	TGTGCCAGCAGTTTAGAAAACACTGAAGCTTTCTTT
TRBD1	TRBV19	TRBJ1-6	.	CASSIEDRDNSPLHF	TGTGCCAGTAGTATAGAGGACAGGGATAATTCACCCCTCCACTTT
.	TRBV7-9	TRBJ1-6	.	CASSLGLSGTNSPLHF	TGTGCCAGCAGCTTAGGCTTGTCCGGGACGAATTCACCCCTCCACTTT
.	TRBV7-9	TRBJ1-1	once	CASSFFPRSTEAFF	TGTGCCAGCAGCTTTTTCCCGAGGAGCACTGAAGCTTTCTTT
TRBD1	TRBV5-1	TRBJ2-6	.	CASQKGRDRVSGANVLTF	TGCGCCAGCCAGAAAGGTAGGGACAGGGTATCTGGGGCCAACGTCCTGACTTTC
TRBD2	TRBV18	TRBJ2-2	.	CASSPPLTGGLSSGELFF	TGTGCCAGCTCACCACCGCTAACGGGGGGTTTATCCTCCGGGGAGCTGTTTTTT
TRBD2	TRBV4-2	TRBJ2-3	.	CASSQESSGGTDTQYF	TGTGCCAGCAGCCAAGAATCTAGCGGGGGGACAGATACGCAGTATTTT
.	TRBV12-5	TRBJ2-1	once	CASGLDWEQFF	TGTGCTAGTGGTTTGGATTGGGAGCAGTTCTTC
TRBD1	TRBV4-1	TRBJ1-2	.	CASSQGQGANYGYTF	TGCGCCAGCAGCCAAGGACAGGGAGCTAACTATGGCTACACCTTC
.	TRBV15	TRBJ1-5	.	CATSRVGGGGQPQHF	TGTGCCACCAGCAGAGTGGGGGGGGGTGGACAGCCCCAGCATTTT
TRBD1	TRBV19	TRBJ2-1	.	CASSIGQGVYNEQFF	TGTGCCAGTAGTATAGGACAGGGGGTCTACAATGAGCAGTTCTTC
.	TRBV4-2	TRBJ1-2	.	CASSQSPQGRGDYTF	TGTGCCAGCAGCCAATCTCCACAGGGTCGTGGCGACTACACCTTC
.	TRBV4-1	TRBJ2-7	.	CASSQEATVEQYF	TGCGCCAGCAGCCAAGAGGCCACAGTCGAGCAGTACTTC